The T cell receptor beta chain described here comes from a study of monozygotic twins with inflammatory bowel disease. Turning to this clonotype: Its antigen is as yet unknown.

Study-wide results and limits: The sharing of clonotypes with others was lower in IBD patients than in healthy twins, especially with disease activity. Among IBD patients, TCRbeta diversity (inverse Simpson) was lower than in healthy co-twins.

No T cells were sorted before total RNA was taken from whole blood. The germline gives CDR1 MNHNS, CDR2 SASEGT. The CDR3 has 14 residues. Template-switch reactions added UMIs with a 6-nucleotide sample barcode. TCRdb reprocessed the 5' RACE reads; each CDR3 protein has one entry and no DNA is given. Its table records around 380,000 distinct CDR3 sequences. This sequence was found in a human donor with ulcerative colitis or Crohn's disease, or a healthy co-twin of an affected twin (not recorded which). Sequencing was carried out using blood. The rearrangement joins TRBV6-1 to TRBJ2-2; the TRBD2 assignment by TCRdb is unverifiable without DNA. Here the CDR3 reads CATTGLANTGELFF.